These 8 T cell receptor beta chains were sequenced from one sample in a study of PD-L1 blockade in urothelial cancer. Time point here: pretreatment peripheral blood. Only in-frame clones appear in the TCRdb table, and some are missing; sequencing was by immunoSEQ multiplex PCR. Among tens of thousands of clones listed, around 91% were seen once. The sample consisted of PBMCs, taken around atezolizumab (anti-PD-L1) treatment. The source of these receptors is a man aged 55 to 70 with urothelial cancer.

V and J are TRBV5-1 and TRBJ2-5; possibly TRBD1 for D (5 bases). V was trimmed by 0 bases and J by 5 bases, leaving 11 bases between them. There are 14 residues in the CDR3. Germline CDR1 reads SGHRS; CDR2 reads YFSETQ. The CDR3 sequence: CASSLGGMGETQYF. CDR3 DNA sequence: TGCGCCAGCAGCTTGGGGGGCATGGGGGAGACCCAGTACTTC.

This chain connects TRBV7-2 to TRBJ1-2; a weak D match, TRBD1 (6 bases). V was shortened by 2 bases and J by 8 bases, with 12 bases between the two germline ends. This CDR3 is 13 amino acids long. Looked up from germline, CDR1 is SGHTA and CDR2 is FQGNSA. This chain's CDR3 is CASSLRGLGGYTF. The CDR3 nucleotides read TGTGCCAGCAGCTTAAGGGGGTTGGGCGGCTACACCTTC.

The V and J genes are TRBV10-1 and TRBJ2-3; unclear D gene. V dropped 3 bases and J dropped 1 base, with 5 bases sitting between them. The germline gives CDR1 WNHNN, CDR2 SYGVQD (reference sequence). The CDR3 is 13 residues long. The CDR3 coding sequence is TGCGCCAGCAGTGAACTTCGCACAGATACGCAGTATTTT. Translation gives CASSELRTDTQYF.

This chain links TRBV7-2 with TRBJ2-5; tentative D call: TRBD2 (5 bases). The CDR3 extends over 13 amino acids. CDR1 and CDR2 (germline): SGHTA, FQGNSA. Trimming left V 5 bases short and J 5 bases short, with 12 bases between. The CDR3 region has the DNA TGTGCCAGCAGCCCACTAGGTCGGGAGACCCAGTACTTC. It encodes CASSPLGRETQYF.

The J gene is TRBJ2-2, the V gene TRBV6-5, with TRBD2 matching over 7 bases. Germline V CDR1 and CDR2: MNHEY, SVGAGI. This CDR3 contains 14 residues. J was trimmed by 5 bases and V by 3 bases; bases with no gene match: 3. CDR3 DNA: TGTGCCAGCAGTTATTGGGGGGGGACCGGGGAGCTGTTTTTT. As protein: CASSYWGGTGELFF.

The chain recombines TRBV5-1 with TRBJ2-7; tentatively, D is TRBD1 (6 bases). Per germline, CDR1 SGHRS and CDR2 YFSETQ. V gave up 5 bases and J gave up 1 base, with 16 bases separating them. The CDR3 loop spans 15 amino acids. CDR3: CASRGMDSTSYEQYF. The DNA for the CDR3 is TGCGCCAGCAGAGGGATGGACAGTACTTCCTACGAGCAGTACTTC.

The chain recombines TRBV6-1 with TRBJ2-1; TRBD2 matches 13 bases. Germline assignment: CDR1 MNHNS and CDR2 SASEGT. Trimming at V came to 1 base and at J to 4 bases, leaving 7 bases not matched to a gene. The CDR3 runs to 18 residues. For the CDR3, the DNA is TGTGCCAGCAGTGAAGAAGGACGGACTAGCGGGAGATACAATGAGCAGTTCTTC. Protein sequence: CASSEEGRTSGRYNEQFF.

The chain uses TRBV5-6 and TRBJ2-3; 11 bases line up with TRBD2. This CDR3 has 18 amino acids. The germline V gene encodes CDR1 SGHDT and CDR2 YYEEEE. The V segment lost 1 base and the J segment 7 bases; nucleotides outside the gene matches: 14. This CDR3 is CASSLSLAGVDSIHTQYF. CDR3 DNA sequence: TGTGCCAGCAGCTTGTCACTAGCGGGAGTAGATTCGATACATACGCAGTATTTT.